This entry lists 7 T cell receptor beta chains sequenced from one sample in a study of blood T cells in healthy people across ages. Using a J-beta primer mix together with a sample-barcoded 5' primer, a second PCR was run for 7 to 11 cycles. From the 5' RACE reads, TCRdb called clonotypes with MiXCR, one entry per CDR3 protein. The table lists over 1.5 million distinct CDR3 sequences, just under 50% of them singletons. Material for sequencing was blood. The source of these receptors is a woman between 35 and 50 years old in good health.

In this sample, this clonotype turned up a few times. The chain joins TRBV4-3 to TRBJ2-4, with D perhaps matching TRBD1 or TRBD2 (6 bases each). V was pared by 1 base and J by 8 bases, with 18 bases between. The CDR3 sequence is 16 residues long. Germline values: CDR1 LGHNA, CDR2 YSLEER. CDR3 amino acids: CASSQGEVQGRYIQYF. CDR3 DNA: TGCGCCAGCAGCCAAGGGGAGGTACAGGGCCGATACATTCAGTACTTC.

This clonotype was seen more than once but under ten times. J is TRBJ2-1 and V is TRBV6-6; possibly TRBD1 for D (7 bases). V lost 6 bases and J lost 1, with 16 bases in between. CDR3 length: 16 residues. Germline CDR1 reads MNHNY; CDR2 reads SVGAGI (reference sequence). The CDR3 nucleotides are TGTGCCAGCAGAGGAGGAGGGGACAGTTCCTACAATGAGCAGTTCTTC. As protein: CASRGGGDSSYNEQFF.

J is TRBJ2-3 and V is TRBV19, with TRBD2 identical over 8 bases. The CDR3 sequence is 15 residues long. Unmatched junction bases numbered 9, after V lost 8 bases and J lost 2 bases. Germline-derived CDR1 and CDR2 are LNHDA and SQIVND (reference sequence). CDR3 amino acids: CASLAGGSYTDTQYF. The CDR3 DNA reads TGTGCCAGTCTTGCGGGGGGCTCTTACACAGATACGCAGTATTTT.

The V and J genes are TRBV6-2 or TRBV6-3 and TRBJ2-1, with TRBD2 matching 10 bases. CDR1 is MNHEY, CDR2 SVGEGT, per germline. V trimming: 2 bases; J trimming: 10 bases; junction bases outside the gene matches: 8. The CDR3 is made up of 15 amino acids. The DNA of the CDR3 is TGTGCCAGCAGTTACCAACTAGCGGGGTCGGACGAGCAGTTCTTC. It translates to CASSYQLAGSDEQFF.

This chain uses TRBV24-1 with TRBJ2-4, with a weak D call TRBD1 (5 bases). V lost 3 bases, J lost 2 bases, and 10 bases lay in between. The CDR3 is 15 residues long. Germline V gene lookup returns CDR1 KGHDR and CDR2 SFDVKD. CDR3 loop: CATSDPTDPKNIQYF. The CDR3 DNA reads TGTGCCACCAGTGATCCGACAGATCCCAAAAACATTCAGTACTTC.

This clonotype was counted between two and nine times. The chain uses TRBV7-2 and TRBJ2-4, with 8 bases aligning to TRBD1. V shed 5 bases and J 0 bases; nucleotides not matched to a gene: 6. CDR1 is SGHTA, CDR2 FQGNSA, per germline. This CDR3 is 16 amino acids long. DNA of the CDR3: TGTGCCAGCAGCACCCGGGACAGGATAGCCAAAAACATTCAGTACTTC. Translating gives CASSTRDRIAKNIQYF.

The chain is built from TRBV4-2 and TRBJ2-1; no clear D gene. Germline-derived CDR1 and CDR2 are LGHNA and YNFKEQ. The germline V and J ends were trimmed by 0 bases and 5 bases, with 2 bases remaining between them. The CDR3 contains 12 residues. The CDR3 coding sequence is TGTGCCAGCAGCCAAGAACACAATGAGCAGTTCTTC. The encoded protein is CASSQEHNEQFF.